The 18 T cell receptor beta chains presented below share a single source sample, sequenced in a study of cytomegalovirus exposure and HLA in healthy donors (TCRdb year 2017). The library was obtained by the immunoSEQ multiplex PCR assay. For the multiplex PCR, a mixture combining 60 forward primers for TCR Vbeta segments and 13 reverse primers for TCR Jbeta segments was used. Entries here come from immuneACCESS through TCRdb and include only in-frame sequences with V and J called. Some clones fail to appear in such tables; in the studies checked, an unresolved V gene covers under half of the shortfall, and the cause of the remainder is unknown. A total of some 200,000 clones appear in this sample, about three quarters of them only once. About 1.8% of the sample rests with the top ten. Material for sequencing was PBMCs. These receptors came from a man aged 18-30 years in good health and CMV-seronegative.

The chain combines TRBV30 with TRBJ2-1; 11 bases map to TRBD2. Unmatched junction bases numbered 5, after V lost 8 bases and J lost 5 bases. This CDR3 contains 13 residues. The germline V gene has CDR1 GTSNPN and CDR2 SVGIG (reference sequence). The chain's CDR3 is CAGEGLADNEQFF. CDR3 bases: TGTGCCGGAGAGGGACTAGCGGACAATGAGCAGTTCTTC.

This clone is a singleton in its sample. The gene calls are TRBV2 and TRBJ2-2; D could derive from TRBD1 or TRBD2 (6 bases each). V lost 6 bases and J 1 base, leaving 12 bases between the germline ends. The CDR3 is 15 residues long. CDR1 SNHLY and CDR2 FYNNEI come from the germline V gene. CDR3 sequence: CASREQGLNTGELFF. In DNA form, the CDR3 reads TGTGCCAGCAGAGAACAGGGACTGAACACCGGGGAGCTGTTTTTT.

The CDR3 nucleotides read TGTGCCAGTACCTCCCAGGGGACAGGCTCCTACGAGCAGTACTTC. This gives the protein CASTSQGTGSYEQYF. V gene TRBV19 combines with J gene TRBJ2-7; 8 bases are shared with TRBD1. The V segment lost 7 bases and the J segment 0 bases; nucleotides outside the gene matches: 8. Germline V lookup: CDR1 LNHDA, CDR2 SQIVND (reference sequence). This CDR3 spans 15 amino acids.

The rearrangement links TRBV10-3 to TRBJ2-7, with a tentative D call TRBD2 (6 bases). Trimming shortened V by 6 bases and J by 5 bases, and 8 bases separated the two germline ends. The germline CDR1 and CDR2 sequences are ENHRY and SYGVKD. The CDR3 has 11 amino acids. This chain's CDR3 is CAIRIADEQYF. In DNA form, the CDR3 reads TGTGCCATCAGGATAGCGGACGAGCAGTACTTC.

CDR3 region: CASTPGASGSAQFF. The CDR3 DNA sequence: TGTGCCAGTACCCCAGGGGCTAGCGGGAGTGCGCAGTTCTTC. The chain uses TRBV19 and TRBJ2-1; 10 bases map to TRBD2. The CDR3 totals 14 residues. V lost 7 bases, J lost 12 bases, and 12 bases stayed unmatched. Germline CDR1 is LNHDA and CDR2 is SQIVND (reference sequence).

This chain connects TRBV10-3 to TRBJ1-5, with 7 positions matching TRBD1. The CDR3 runs 15 residues. The V segment lost 5 bases and the J segment 5 bases; nucleotides outside the gene matches: 9. Germline V lookup: CDR1 ENHRY, CDR2 SYGVKD. The CDR3 region has the DNA TGTGCCATCAGTTCCACACAGGGGTTTCATCAGCCCCAGCATTTT. Its protein is CAISSTQGFHQPQHF.

In its sample, this clone was seen a few times. This chain links TRBV11-1 with TRBJ2-7; unclear D gene. The germline gives CDR1 SGHAT, CDR2 FQDESV (reference sequence). The CDR3 runs 12 residues. The V end was cut by 2 bases, the J end by 6 bases, with 8 bases between. The CDR3 here is CASSLQDREQYF. For the CDR3, the DNA is TGTGCCAGCAGCTTACAGGATCGCGAGCAGTACTTC.

The chain is built from TRBV19 and TRBJ1-1, with TRBD1 as a possible D gene (6 bases). Trimming took off 5 bases at V and 7 bases at J, with 11 bases between the two ends. This CDR3 is built from 12 residues. Germline values: CDR1 LNHDA, CDR2 SQIVND (reference sequence). CDR3 nucleotide sequence: TGTGCCAGTAGTCTGCAGGGGCGTGAAGCTTTCTTT. Its translation: CASSLQGREAFF.

The J gene is TRBJ2-5, the V gene TRBV12-5; D possibly corresponds to TRBD2 (6 bases). CDR3 length: 13 residues. The V gene's germline CDR1 is LGHNT and CDR2 FRNRAP. V lost 11 bases and J lost 5, with 18 bases in between. The CDR3 sequence is CARSGDLGETQYF. The CDR3 region has the DNA TGTGCTCGGTCGGGGGATCTTGGGGAGACCCAGTACTTC. Full variable domain (outside the CDR3, taken from reference TRBV12-5 and TRBJ2-5): DARVTQTPRHKVTEMGQEVTMRCQPILGHNTVFWYRQTMMQGLELLAYFRNRAPLDDSGMPKDRFSAEMPDATLATLKIQPSEPRDSAVYFCARSGDLGETQYFGPGTRLLVL.

The rearrangement uses TRBV5-1 and TRBJ2-7; 7 bases match TRBD2. Germline CDR1 reads SGHRS; CDR2 reads YFSETQ. The CDR3 contains 14 residues. With V trimmed by 5 bases and J by 2 bases, 7 bases remained unmatched. This CDR3 reads CASRDGGSTYEQYF. The CDR3 bases are TGCGCCAGCAGAGACGGGGGGTCGACCTACGAGCAGTACTTC.

The chain is built from TRBV29-1 and TRBJ2-1, with 7 bases aligning to TRBD1. This CDR3 has 12 residues. Germline-derived CDR1 and CDR2 are SQVTM and ANQGSEA. V gave up 7 bases and J gave up 7 bases; unmatched junction bases: 7. The DNA of the CDR3 is TGCAGCGCCGAAATACAGGGGAATGAGCAGTTCTTC. Protein: CSAEIQGNEQFF.

The chain is built from TRBV5-4 and TRBJ2-7, with 11 bases aligning to TRBD1. Germline-derived CDR1 and CDR2 are SGHNT and YYREEE (reference sequence). CDR3 size: 15 residues. V lost 4 bases, J lost 2 bases, and 5 bases stayed unmatched. CDR3 sequence: CASSLKDRGPYEQYF. The DNA of the CDR3 is TGTGCCAGCAGCCTCAAGGACAGGGGGCCCTACGAGCAGTACTTC.

The V call is TRBV4-3, the J call TRBJ2-3; 10 nucleotides match TRBD2. Trimming took 1 base from V and 6 from J; bases not matched to a gene: 4. Germline CDR1 and CDR2: LGHNA and YSLEER. The CDR3 length is 15 residues. This chain's CDR3 is CASSQGSGGDDTQYF. The CDR3 DNA reads TGCGCCAGCAGCCAAGGGAGCGGGGGGGACGATACGCAGTATTTT.

This sequence joins TRBV5-6 and TRBJ2-5; a weak D match, TRBD2 (7 bases). The J call may be incorrect, as the DNA end agrees better with TRBJ2-7. This CDR3 has 17 residues. The germline gives CDR1 SGHDT, CDR2 YYEEEE. The CDR3 DNA is TGTGCCAGCAGCTTGGCGGGGGGCCGCTATGGCCGCTACGAGCAGTACTTC. It specifies CASSLAGGRYGRYEQYF.

Comment on this clone: In the same sample, other DNA sequences code for this CDR3. This chain links TRBV6-1 with TRBJ2-7; 10 nucleotides line up with TRBD1. There are 15 residues in the CDR3. Germline CDR1 reads MNHNS; CDR2 reads SASEGT. V gave up 3 bases and J gave up 0 bases; unmatched junction bases: 2. CDR3: CASSEGTGASYEQYF. Written as DNA, the CDR3 is TGTGCCAGCAGTGAGGGGACAGGGGCCTCCTACGAGCAGTACTTC.

The chain couples TRBV27 to TRBJ2-6; 7 bases are shared with TRBD1. The germline V gene has CDR1 MNHEY and CDR2 SMNVEV (reference sequence). CDR3 length equals 21 residues. J was trimmed by 0 bases and V by 6 bases; bases with no gene match: 20. Here the CDR3 DNA reads TGTGCCAGCAGACAAGGGGGACAGAGTCCCTTTAGAGTCTCTGGGGCCAACGTCCTGACTTTC. It specifies CASRQGGQSPFRVSGANVLTF. Variable domain in full (rest from reference TRBV27 and TRBJ2-6): EAQVTQNPRYLITVTGKKLTVTCSQNMNHEYMSWYRQDPGLGLRQIYYSMNVEVTDKGDVPEGYKVSRKEKRNFPLILESPSPNQTSLYFCASRQGGQSPFRVSGANVLTFGAGSRLTVL.

The chain couples TRBV27 to TRBJ1-2; 10 bases match TRBD1. Germline CDR1 MNHEY, CDR2 SMNVEV (reference sequence). Losses at the gene ends were 7 bases for V and 6 bases for J; bases not matched to a gene: 5. This CDR3 has 13 residues. The CDR3: CASTTGQGNGYTF. The CDR3 coding sequence is TGTGCCAGCACCACGGGACAGGGGAATGGCTACACCTTC.

The chain recombines TRBV6-5 with TRBJ2-5, with D perhaps matching TRBD2 (7 bases). CDR1 and CDR2 from the germline V gene are MNHEY and SVGAGI. This CDR3 is 14 amino acids long. The V gene lost 4 bases and the J gene lost 9 bases, with 18 bases spanning the gap. The CDR3 coding sequence is TGTGCCAGCAGTTCCGGGGGGTCAAGGGGGGCCCAGTACTTC. This codes for CASSSGGSRGAQYF.